This T cell receptor beta chain was recovered during a study of identical twins. General study results and limits: These conclusions were based on statistical analysis (cross-sectional, not following the same donors). There was more out-of-frame TCR alpha sharing in monozygotic twins than models estimated. Partial confounding of zero-insertion analyses by invariant MAIT and iNKT cells was possible.

TCRdb analysed the 5' RACE reads with MiXCR anew, one entry per CDR3 protein. The sample carries roughly 250,000 distinct CDR3 sequences, roughly 7.5% recorded once. Note on this clonotype: Its target is not known.

V lost 5 bases and J lost 6; bases outside the gene matches: 6. Germline CDR1 is MNHEY and CDR2 is SVGEGT. The CDR3 consists of 15 residues. This sample also belongs to another study, concerning yellow fever vaccine responses in identical twins.

The chain employs TRBV6-2 or TRBV6-3 and TRBJ1-4; 10 positions match TRBD1. This TCR came from a woman aged 18 to 35 in good health. The sample taken for sequencing was CD8+ T cells sorted from blood. The DNA for the CDR3 is TGTGCCAGCAGTACTTACGGGACAGGGGATGAAAAACTGTTTTTT. Protein product: CASSTYGTGDEKLFF.